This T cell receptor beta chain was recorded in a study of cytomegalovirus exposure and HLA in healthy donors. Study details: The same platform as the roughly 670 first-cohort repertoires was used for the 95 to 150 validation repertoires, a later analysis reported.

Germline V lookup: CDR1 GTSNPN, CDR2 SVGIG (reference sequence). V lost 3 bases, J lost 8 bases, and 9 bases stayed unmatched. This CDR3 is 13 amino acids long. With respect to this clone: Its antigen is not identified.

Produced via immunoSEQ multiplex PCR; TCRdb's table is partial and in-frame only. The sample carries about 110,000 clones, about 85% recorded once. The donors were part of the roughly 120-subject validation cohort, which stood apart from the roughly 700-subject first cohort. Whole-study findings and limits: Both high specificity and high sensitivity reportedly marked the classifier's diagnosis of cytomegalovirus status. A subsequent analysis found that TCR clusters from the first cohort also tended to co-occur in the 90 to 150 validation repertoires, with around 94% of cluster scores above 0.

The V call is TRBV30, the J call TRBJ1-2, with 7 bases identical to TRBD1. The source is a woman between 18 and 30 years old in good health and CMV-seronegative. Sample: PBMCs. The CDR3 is CAWSEGGAGGYTF. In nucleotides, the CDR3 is TGTGCCTGGAGCGAAGGGGGCGCAGGGGGCTACACCTTC.